The following is a TCR beta chain sequence with its context. The antigen remains unidentified. The source of the sample is a study of blood T cells in healthy people across ages. General study results and limits: More naive CD4+ cells and higher diversity were found in long-lived than in aged donors.

Through a sample-barcoded 5' primer and a J-beta primer mix, a second PCR was run for 7 to 11 cycles. CDR3-containing paired-end reads numbering at least 2.5 million came from each sample. Using its own MiXCR run on the 5' RACE reads, TCRdb lists one record per CDR3 protein. Of under 700,000 distinct CDR3 sequences in the sample, about 24% were seen once. Separately, the same data were catalogued under a study of T cells of mothers and their children. That work contributes: Related mother-child pairs showed slightly higher but non-significant overlap than unrelated pairs.

The specimen sequenced was blood. The TCR sequence derives from a boy younger than 18 in good health.

CDR3 nucleotide sequence: TGTGCCACCAGCAGGGGACAGGGCTCCCATGGCTACACCTTC. Translating gives CATSRGQGSHGYTF. The V and J genes are TRBV15 and TRBJ1-2, with 9 bases lining up with TRBD1. J was trimmed by 6 bases and V by 3 bases; bases with no gene match: 5. This CDR3 spans 14 amino acids. The germline CDR1 and CDR2 sequences are LNHNV and YYDKDF (reference sequence).